The present T cell receptor beta chain was sequenced within a study of blood T cell repertoires in COVID-19. The table came from immunoSEQ multiplex PCR; TCRdb's copy has only in-frame clones and leaves some out. The sample carries 60,000 to 75,000 clones, 90% to 95% recorded once. Seattle patients were enrolled while actively infected and followed longitudinally. CDR1 is LNHDA and CDR2 is SQIVND in the germline V gene (reference sequence). V lost 4 bases and J lost 2, with 12 bases in between. The CDR3 is 14 residues long. Sequences were obtained from peripheral blood. The sequence was obtained from a man aged 40-49 years with COVID-19, enrolled during active disease. This chain joins TRBV19 and TRBJ2-7, with D perhaps matching TRBD1 (7 bases). The CDR3 DNA is TGTGCCAGTAGTACGCAGGGGGGAGCCTACGAGCAGTACTTC. Translated: CASSTQGGAYEQYF.